This TCR beta chain was captured by sequencing in a study of cytomegalovirus exposure and HLA in healthy donors (dated by TCRdb to about 2017). Describing the broader study: An earlier analysis of several hundred of the donors reported more than 250 Gb of sequence data and some 120 million unique TCR beta sequences from 150 million to 200 million T cells. An early release that covered fewer than 800 HLA-typed donors contained 300 to 350 gigabases of sequencing data and tens of millions of unique TCR sequences. The genetic ancestry cluster associated with self-reported Caucasian donors included around 76% of the roughly 400 genotyped donors. The study aimed to test whether signatures of past pathogen exposure could be identified by cataloging public T cell receptors. The T cell repertoires of about 700 subjects were profiled by immunosequencing and related to cytomegalovirus serostatus. A separate validation cohort of 100 to 150 different subjects was used in addition to the 666-subject first cohort. To predict cytomegalovirus infection status, the study brought together high-throughput TCR immunosequencing, statistical association of individual TCRs with disease status, and machine learning. In a later analysis, previously published TCR beta repertoires from about 670 donors were re-analyzed and high-resolution HLA genotyping was added so that TCR occurrence patterns could be studied. Rather than drawing on any new phenotypic data, the later analysis identified candidate immune exposures from TCR beta sequences and the way those sequences occurred across donors. In an earlier analysis of several hundred of the donors, high-throughput TCR beta sequencing was used to judge whether each TCR beta V gene segment behaved as functional or pseudogenic. Donor age, sex, ethnicity and CMV serostatus were compiled together with the repertoire data. A later genetic analysis used genome-wide SNP genotypes for about three fifths of the roughly 700 donors, treating that subset as a discovery cohort. All discovery cohort repertoires had been generated on a single sequencing platform. Both class I and class II loci were covered by HLA typing, at four-digit resolution. The number of donors typed differed by locus, with about 629-630 for A, B, C, DRB1 and DQB1, more than 500 for DQA1, 600 to 610 for DPA1, and approximately 470 for DPB1. Because of strong linkage in the cohort, a handful of DR-DQ haplotypes were treated as single units for association and clustering. Among roughly 370 genotyped donors of the cohort, an average of about 240,000 unique TCR beta nucleotide sequences were sequenced per donor, roughly a sixth of them non-productive.

The cohort comprised 550 to 700 healthy bone marrow donors. At the time of sampling, every cohort member was nominally healthy, though immune exposures that went unrecorded were likely present. The donor was CMV seronegative and was included in the group of around 320 seronegative cohort members. A peripheral blood sample was collected from each donor, and TCR beta sequencing was performed on peripheral blood mononuclear cells. Genomic DNA extraction from the blood cell samples was performed with the Qiagen DNeasy Blood Extraction Kit. V sheds 4 bases and J sheds 0 bases, leaving 17 bases between their ends. The CDR3 covers 17 residues, taking in both the cysteine and the phenylalanine. Just CDR3 DNA is preserved here, 51 bases in frame from base 1. From a lookup of the germline V gene, CDR1 and CDR2 are SGHDT and YYEEEE. Turning to this clone: No cognate antigen has been identified for it. Base-call qualities are not available, and no considerably larger clone is one nucleotide away.

Library preparation used the immunoSEQ multiplex PCR assay. A mixture of 60 forward primers for TCR Vbeta segments and 13 reverse primers for TCR Jbeta segments was used in the multiplex PCR. The CDR3 region of rearranged TCR beta genes was amplified from genomic DNA with a multiplex PCR assay. On the Illumina HiSeq System, the amplified TCR beta libraries were sequenced as 87-base-pair reads. For the original study's pipeline: A later analysis tallied 75 million to 95 million unique TCR beta chains across the 660 or so repertoires, and roughly 11 million of those chains were shared by two or more donors. A nearest-neighbor algorithm error-corrected the raw reads and collapsed the reads into unique sequences, merging closely related sequences to remove PCR and sequencing errors. CDR3 sequences were aligned to IMGT reference sequences to assign V, D and J gene segments. Each retained sequence needed at least a six-nucleotide match to both a V gene segment and a J gene segment. A rearrangement counted as productive if the CDR3 had no stop codons and remained in frame with V and J, and every other rearrangement counted as non-productive. CDR3 was defined by IMGT convention, running from the second conserved V-encoded cysteine to the conserved J-encoded phenylalanine. The earlier analysis of more than 450 of the donors excluded sequences that lacked an unambiguous match to a single V gene segment. In an earlier analysis of about 590 of the donors, a V segment was called functional when productive rearrangements were above 56.7%, and segregating when the standard deviation between donors exceeded 5%. To diagnose cytomegalovirus status from the catalog of TCR beta chain sequences, a statistical classification framework was built. In a later analysis, V and J genes were assigned by comparing TCR nucleotide sequences against IMGT/GENE-DB human TR gene sequences. In a later analysis, CDR3 sequences and most-parsimonious VDJ recombination scenarios were assigned using the TCRdist pipeline. In a later analysis, every TCR beta chain was defined by the combination of its CDR3 amino acid sequence and its V-gene family, and reads without a unique V-gene family were dropped. As a way to deal with suspected cross-contamination and a sequencing artifact, a later analysis dropped hundreds of nucleotide sequences that were highly shared and had low generation probability. In a later analysis, a clonal expansion index was calculated for each public chain from normalized within-repertoire ranks of inferred template counts. Generation probabilities in a later analysis came from a VDJ recombination model fitted to out-of-frame rearrangements, and those results were checked against IGoR. Hypergeometric tests were used in a later analysis to score TCR-TCR, TCR-HLA and TCR-CMV co-occurrence, with a repertoire-size bias correction applied to the TCR pairs. To estimate false discovery rates, a later analysis permuted the HLA or CMV assignments 20 times. In a later analysis, co-occurring TCRs were grouped with DBSCAN, and TCRdist sequence similarity was added when clustering was performed within HLA-allele-positive subsets. Repertoires with fewer than 30,000 or more than 120,000 public chains were left out of co-occurrence clustering, as were several repertoires with anomalous nucleotide sharing. Drawn from immuneACCESS, this table holds only the in-frame rearrangements with V and J called that TCRdb kept. Clones are partly lost; checked studies trace under half to an unresolved V gene and leave the rest unexplained. Clonal size and the V and J genes are those of that table, whereas D and trimming came from the DNA. For this sample the table gives some 190,000 clones, of which around 80% were detected only once. The ten largest clones capture about 1.9% of the sample.

Points the paper makes about the study in general: Cytomegalovirus status was reported to be diagnosed by the classifier with high specificity and sensitivity in both the original and validation cohorts. Roughly uniform sequencing depth across donors was assumed in presence/absence analyses, although this assumption may not hold. This cohort had only TCR beta chains sequenced, and the lack of alpha or paired-chain data limited which features could be detected. In a later analysis, HLA-associated TCR beta chains showed more clonal expansion and lower generation probabilities than non-associated chains that were equally common. In a later genetic analysis, fewer N-insertions in productive TCRs were reported among donors in an Asian-associated ancestry cluster than the roughly 700-donor mean. Because some donors lacked HLA typing at each locus, the association tests relied only on the typed subset. In a later genetic analysis, a missense DCLRE1C variant was associated with V-gene and J-gene trimming of TCR beta chains, and the association was replicated in an independent cohort. Specific HLA alleles were associated with 15,000 to 20,000 TCR beta sequences at a false discovery rate of 0.05 in a later analysis. Correlated functional status among segregating V segments might reflect linkage disequilibrium, but an unknown experimental factor could not be ruled out. Assigning TCR associations to individual alleles was difficult when HLA alleles, especially DR and DQ, strongly co-occurred. In a later analysis, TCR association rates were found to vary across HLA loci, with the most associated TCRs seen for DRB1 alleles and the fewest for HLA-C alleles. In the study, approximately 150 TCR beta chains were listed as associated with cytomegalovirus. While some public TCRs were present in many individuals, most TCR sequences turned up only very rarely across donors. It was suggested by the authors that the approach could potentially be generalized to other disease states and immunological phenotypes. A group of highly shared sequence variants was considered likely to be a technical artifact of the sequencing pipeline. A further reported finding was that TCR beta sequences accurately predicted the HLA-A and HLA-B alleles for most subjects in the first cohort. Some IMGT-functional V segments, including TRBV6-2 and TRBV6-3, could not be told apart with the 87-base-pair reads, so those segments were excluded. Because counts were too low, roughly 18 rarely observed V segments, including chromosome 9 orphons, were left out of the earlier analysis of about 500 of the donors. Most CMV-associated TCR beta chains appeared to be HLA-restricted in a later analysis, and the HLA associations seemed to be driven largely by CMV exposure. In a later analysis, several top co-occurrence clusters were reported to appear linked to parvovirus B19, influenza, CMV and Epstein-Barr virus. CMV serostatus was the only immune exposure information available for the cohort. A few of the identified cytomegalovirus-associated TCR beta chains were confirmed in vitro to be specific for cytomegalovirus antigens. Broadly in line with IMGT annotations, most TCR beta V segments showed up in productive rearrangements about 87% or about 30% of the time in an earlier analysis of approximately 600 of the donors.

This receptor was identified in a woman aged 25 to 39 in good health and CMV-seronegative. This chain joins TRBV5-6 to TRBJ1-3, with the D gene uncertain. Sequencing input: PBMCs. The CDR3 region reads CASSVGWRADSGNTIYF. The nucleotide sequence is TGTGCCAGCAGCGTGGGTTGGAGGGCCGACTCTGGAAACACCATATATTTT.